This TCR beta chain was identified in a study of a mutant IDH1 vaccine in newly diagnosed glioma. Study-wide background: Former treatment meant radiotherapy, temozolomide, or both; the majority had gotten both.

Germline CDR1 reads SGHTA; CDR2 reads FQGNSA. This CDR3 region has 13 residues. Time point reported: baseline, week 1 (first vaccination visit). Regarding treatment: pre-vaccination baseline after standard-of-care therapy. Patients carried new grade 3 or 4 IDH1-mutant astrocytomas lacking nuclear ATRX. Measured with immunoSEQ multiplex PCR; TCRdb has only the in-frame clones, and not every one. The sample includes about 24,000 clones, approximately 90% seen only once; the top ten take approximately 9.2%. On this clone: At one end, the junction sequence differs from germline, possibly due to a read error.

This TCR came from a young man with glioma. V is TRBV7-2 and J is TRBJ2-5; D call uncertain. Sequenced material: PBMCs, taken from a glioma patient treated with radiotherapy, temozolomide or both. The CDR3 here is CATSTTPRETQYF. As DNA, the CDR3 is TGTGCCACCAGCACGACCCCTCGTGAGACCCAGTACTTC.